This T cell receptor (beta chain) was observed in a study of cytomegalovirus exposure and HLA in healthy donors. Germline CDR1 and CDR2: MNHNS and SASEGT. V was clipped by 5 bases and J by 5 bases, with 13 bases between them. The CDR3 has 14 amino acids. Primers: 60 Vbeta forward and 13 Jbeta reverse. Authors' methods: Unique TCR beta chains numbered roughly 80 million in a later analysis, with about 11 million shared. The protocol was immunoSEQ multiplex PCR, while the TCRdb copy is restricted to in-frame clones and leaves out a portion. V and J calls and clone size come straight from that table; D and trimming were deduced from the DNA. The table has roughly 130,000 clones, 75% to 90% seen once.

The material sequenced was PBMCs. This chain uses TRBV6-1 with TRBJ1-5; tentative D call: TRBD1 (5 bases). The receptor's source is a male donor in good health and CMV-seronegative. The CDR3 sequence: CASSSQGKYQPQHF. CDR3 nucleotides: TGTGCCAGCAGTTCTCAGGGAAAGTATCAGCCCCAGCATTTT.